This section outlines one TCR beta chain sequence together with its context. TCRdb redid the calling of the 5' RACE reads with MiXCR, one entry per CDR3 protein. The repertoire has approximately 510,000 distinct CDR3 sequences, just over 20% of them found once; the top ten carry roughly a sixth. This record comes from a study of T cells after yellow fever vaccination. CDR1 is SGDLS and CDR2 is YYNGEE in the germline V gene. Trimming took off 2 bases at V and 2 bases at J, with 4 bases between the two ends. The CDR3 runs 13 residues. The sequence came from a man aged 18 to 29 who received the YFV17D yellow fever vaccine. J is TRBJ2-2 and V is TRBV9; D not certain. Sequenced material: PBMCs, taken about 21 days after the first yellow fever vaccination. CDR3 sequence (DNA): TGTGCCAGCAGCGTGGGAAACACCGGGGAGCTGTTTTTT. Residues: CASSVGNTGELFF.